This TCR beta chain was retrieved from a study of T cell responses to AZD1222 COVID-19 vaccine. Study-level background: Investigators merged groups given second doses at roughly 4 or roughly 12 weeks. Overall study findings and caveats: Of spike-specific TCRs, nearly half reportedly target regions left unmutated in variants.

On this clone: Antigen specificity is unknown.

Germline assignment: CDR1 MNHEY and CDR2 SVGAGI. After removal of 4 bases from V and 1 base from J, the junction contained 5 bases not matched to a gene. The CDR3 runs 15 residues. This table comes from immunoSEQ multiplex PCR, and its TCRdb copy is limited to in-frame clones, with some not included. The table includes around 100,000 clones, just under 95% detected once. The origin of this receptor is an adult in good health. The V call is TRBV6-5, the J call TRBJ1-1, with 8 positions matching TRBD1. Specimen: peripheral blood, collected on day 0 of AZD1222 vaccination. DNA of the CDR3: TGTGCCAGCAGTTTCGCCGACAGGGGGAACACTGAAGCTTTCTTT. As protein: CASSFADRGNTEAFF.